The source of this T cell receptor (beta chain) is a study of cytotoxic CD8 clonotypes in ibrutinib-treated CLL. The data were produced by immunoSEQ multiplex PCR, yet TCRdb's version contains in-frame clones alone and is incomplete. Among roughly 63,000 clones listed, 45% to 65% were seen once. V was clipped by 7 bases and J by 2 bases, with 11 bases between them. This CDR3 is built from 13 residues. Looked up from germline, CDR1 is SNHLY and CDR2 is FYNNEI. Sequencing was performed on PBMCs, taken after 12 months of ibrutinib treatment. This chain uses TRBV2 with TRBJ1-2; D is uncertain. The clonotype was recovered from a human donor with chronic lymphocytic leukemia. This chain's CDR3 is CASNRDGNYGYTF. CDR3 nucleotides: TGTGCCAGCAATAGAGACGGCAACTATGGCTACACCTTC.